A single sample gave rise to the 5 T cell receptor beta chains below, sequenced in a study of long-term antiretroviral therapy in people with HIV. Runs used v3.0 of the immunoSEQ assay and were done at survey level. Repertoires were generated with immunoSEQ multiplex PCR, while TCRdb's copy carries only in-frame clones and drops some. The sample shows tens of thousands of clones, 65% to 80% of them seen only once. The starting material was unsorted PBMCs, obtained 3 years after starting antiretroviral therapy. The receptors originated from a man aged 45-65 years with HIV.

V usage is TRBV6-5 and J usage is TRBJ2-2; D gene ambiguous. This CDR3 comprises 15 residues. Per the germline V gene, CDR1 is MNHEY and CDR2 is SVGAGI. The germline V and J ends were trimmed by 3 bases and 4 bases, with 12 bases remaining between them. This CDR3 reads CASSYRAVGTGELFF. CDR3 DNA sequence: TGTGCCAGCAGTTATCGGGCCGTTGGCACCGGGGAGCTGTTTTTT.

The chain recombines TRBV7-9 with TRBJ1-4; 7 bases line up with TRBD1. The CDR3 is 15 residues long. Germline V gene data show CDR1 as SEHNR and CDR2 as FQNEAQ (reference sequence). V lost 5 bases to trimming and J lost 5 bases; unmatched junction nucleotides: 8. For the CDR3, the DNA is TGTGCCAGCAGCCCTCAGGGGGGGGAAAATGAAAAACTGTTTTTT. Its translation: CASSPQGGENEKLFF.

The chain combines TRBV6-1 with TRBJ1-6; D is unresolved. The CDR3 has 16 residues. Germline V lookup: CDR1 MNHNS, CDR2 SASEGT. Trimming took 4 bases from V and 4 from J, leaving 14 bases between them. The CDR3: CASSGDLALYNSPLHF. CDR3 DNA: TGTGCCAGCAGTGGGGATTTGGCCTTATATAATTCACCCCTCCACTTT.

This clone has a single count. The J gene is TRBJ2-1, the V gene TRBV18, with 7 bases that match TRBD2. In germline, CDR1 is KGHSH, CDR2 LQKENI. V was clipped by 6 bases and J by 3 bases; unmatched bases: 8. There are 15 residues in the CDR3. The CDR3 DNA reads as TGTGCCAGCTCTCCCCTAGCGGAAGGCTACAATGAGCAGTTCTTC. Amino acids: CASSPLAEGYNEQFF.

This chain joins TRBV6-6 and TRBJ1-5; TRBD1 matches 8 bases. The CDR3 has 14 amino acids. The germline CDR1 and CDR2 sequences are MNHNY and SVGAGI (reference sequence). V trimming: 6 bases; J trimming: 7 bases; junction bases outside the gene matches: 8. The CDR3 sequence is CASRIRGQGQPQHF. The CDR3 DNA reads as TGTGCCAGCAGGATCAGGGGGCAAGGACAGCCCCAGCATTTT.